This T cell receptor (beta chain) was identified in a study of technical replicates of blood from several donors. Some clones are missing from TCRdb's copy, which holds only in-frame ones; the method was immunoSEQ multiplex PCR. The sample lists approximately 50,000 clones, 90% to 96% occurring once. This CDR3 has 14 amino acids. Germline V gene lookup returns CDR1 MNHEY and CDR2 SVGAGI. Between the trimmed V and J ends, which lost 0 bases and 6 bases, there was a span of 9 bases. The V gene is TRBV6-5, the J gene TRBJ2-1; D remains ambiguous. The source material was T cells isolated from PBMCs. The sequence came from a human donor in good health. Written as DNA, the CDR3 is TGTGCCAGCAGTTACTCGATTCCGAGCAATGAGCAGTTCTTC. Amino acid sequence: CASSYSIPSNEQFF.